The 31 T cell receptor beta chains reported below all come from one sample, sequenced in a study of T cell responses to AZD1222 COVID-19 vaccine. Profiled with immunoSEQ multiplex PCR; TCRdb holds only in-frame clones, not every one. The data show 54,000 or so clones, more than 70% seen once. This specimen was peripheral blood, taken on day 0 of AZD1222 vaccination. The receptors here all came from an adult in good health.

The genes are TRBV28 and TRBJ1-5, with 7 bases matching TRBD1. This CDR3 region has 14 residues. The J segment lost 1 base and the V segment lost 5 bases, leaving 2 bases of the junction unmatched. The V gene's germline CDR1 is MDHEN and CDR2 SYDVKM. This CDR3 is CASSPTGSNQPQHF. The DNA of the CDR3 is TGTGCCAGCAGTCCGACAGGGAGCAATCAGCCCCAGCATTTT.

Here the CDR3 DNA reads TGTGCCAGCAGCGCTCTACTAGCGGGAGGGCCCGACACCGGGGAGCTGTTTTTT. It codes for CASSALLAGGPDTGELFF. The chain employs TRBV4-2 and TRBJ2-2, with 13 bases that match TRBD2. This CDR3 has 18 residues. Germline assignment: CDR1 LGHNA and CDR2 YNFKEQ. Germline trimming cut 5 bases from V and 3 bases from J; bases unmatched to any gene: 9.

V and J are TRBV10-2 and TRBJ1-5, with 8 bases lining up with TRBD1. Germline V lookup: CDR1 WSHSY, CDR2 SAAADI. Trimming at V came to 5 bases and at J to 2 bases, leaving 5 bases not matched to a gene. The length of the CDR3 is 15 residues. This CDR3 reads CASSQGQGGNQPQHF. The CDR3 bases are TGCGCCAGCAGTCAAGGACAGGGTGGCAATCAGCCCCAGCATTTT.

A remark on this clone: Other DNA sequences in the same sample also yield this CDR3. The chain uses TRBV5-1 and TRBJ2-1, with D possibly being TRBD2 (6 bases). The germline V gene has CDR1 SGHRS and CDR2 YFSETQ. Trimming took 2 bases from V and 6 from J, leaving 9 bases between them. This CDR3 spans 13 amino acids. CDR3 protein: CASSFGGTNEQFF. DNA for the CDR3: TGCGCCAGCAGCTTCGGGGGAACCAATGAGCAGTTCTTC. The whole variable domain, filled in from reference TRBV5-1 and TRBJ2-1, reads KAGVTQTPRYLIKTRGQQVTLSCSPISGHRSVSWYQQTPGQGLQFLFEYFSETQRNKGNFPGRFSGRQFSNSRSEMNVSTLELGDSALYLCASSFGGTNEQFFGPGTRLTVL.

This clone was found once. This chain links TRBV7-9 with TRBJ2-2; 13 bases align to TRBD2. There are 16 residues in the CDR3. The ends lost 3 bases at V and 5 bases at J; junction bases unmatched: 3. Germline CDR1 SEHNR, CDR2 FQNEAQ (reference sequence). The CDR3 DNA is TGTGCCAGCAGCTTCGGACTAGCGGGAGAGACCGGGGAGCTGTTTTTT. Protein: CASSFGLAGETGELFF.

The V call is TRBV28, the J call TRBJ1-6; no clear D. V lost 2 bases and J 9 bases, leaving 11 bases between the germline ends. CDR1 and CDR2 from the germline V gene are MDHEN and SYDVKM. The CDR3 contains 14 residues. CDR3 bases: TGTGCCAGCAGTTTACTAGGACCTCTTTCACCCCTCCACTTT. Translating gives CASSLLGPLSPLHF.

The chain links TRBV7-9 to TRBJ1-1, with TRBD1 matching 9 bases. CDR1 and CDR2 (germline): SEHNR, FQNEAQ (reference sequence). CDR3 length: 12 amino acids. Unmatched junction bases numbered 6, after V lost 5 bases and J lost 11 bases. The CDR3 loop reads CASSAGQGNAFF. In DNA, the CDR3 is TGTGCCAGCAGCGCGGGACAGGGCAATGCTTTCTTT.

The CDR3 DNA reads TGTGCCAGCAGTGAAGCACTCGGACGGACCGGGGAGCTGTTTTTT. This codes for CASSEALGRTGELFF. This chain links TRBV6-1 with TRBJ2-2; D remains ambiguous. The V gene lost 0 bases and the J gene lost 5 bases, with 10 bases spanning the gap. This CDR3 is built from 15 residues. The germline gives CDR1 MNHNS, CDR2 SASEGT.

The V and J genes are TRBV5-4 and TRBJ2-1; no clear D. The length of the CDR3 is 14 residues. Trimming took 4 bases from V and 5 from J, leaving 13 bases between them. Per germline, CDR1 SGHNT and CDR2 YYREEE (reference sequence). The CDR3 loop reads CASSPSFQDNEQFF. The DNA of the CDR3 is TGTGCCAGCAGCCCCTCGTTCCAGGACAATGAGCAGTTCTTC.

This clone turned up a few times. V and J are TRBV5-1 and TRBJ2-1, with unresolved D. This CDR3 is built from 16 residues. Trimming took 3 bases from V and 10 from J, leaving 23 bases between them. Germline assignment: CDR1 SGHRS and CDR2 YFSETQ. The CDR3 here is CASSSEGFSFLAEQFF. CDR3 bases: TGCGCCAGCAGCTCGGAAGGGTTCTCCTTTTTGGCGGAGCAGTTCTTC. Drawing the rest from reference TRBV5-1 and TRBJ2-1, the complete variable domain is KAGVTQTPRYLIKTRGQQVTLSCSPISGHRSVSWYQQTPGQGLQFLFEYFSETQRNKGNFPGRFSGRQFSNSRSEMNVSTLELGDSALYLCASSSEGFSFLAEQFFGPGTRLTVL.

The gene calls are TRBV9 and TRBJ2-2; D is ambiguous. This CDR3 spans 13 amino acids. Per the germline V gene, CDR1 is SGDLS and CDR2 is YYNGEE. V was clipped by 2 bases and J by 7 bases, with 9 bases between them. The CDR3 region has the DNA TGTGCCAGCAGCGTCCGGGTCGACGGGGAGCTGTTTTTT. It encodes CASSVRVDGELFF.

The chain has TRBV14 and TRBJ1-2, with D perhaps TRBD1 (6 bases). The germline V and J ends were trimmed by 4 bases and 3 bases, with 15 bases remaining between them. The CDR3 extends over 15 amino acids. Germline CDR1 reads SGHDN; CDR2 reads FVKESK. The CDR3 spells CASSRRTDSYYGYTF. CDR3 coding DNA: TGTGCCAGCAGCCGTCGGACAGACAGTTACTATGGCTACACCTTC.

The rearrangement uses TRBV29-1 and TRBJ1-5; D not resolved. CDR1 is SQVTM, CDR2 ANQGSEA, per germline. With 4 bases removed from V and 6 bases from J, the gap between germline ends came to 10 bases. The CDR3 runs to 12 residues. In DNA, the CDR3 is TGCAGCGTTGGGGAGGTAGGTCAGCCCCAGCATTTT. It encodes CSVGEVGQPQHF.

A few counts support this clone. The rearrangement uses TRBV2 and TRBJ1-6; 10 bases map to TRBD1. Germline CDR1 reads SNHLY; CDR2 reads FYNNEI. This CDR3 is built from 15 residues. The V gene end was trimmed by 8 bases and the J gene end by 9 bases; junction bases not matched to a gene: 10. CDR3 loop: CASVWDRGIGSPLHF. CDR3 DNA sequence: TGTGCCAGCGTTTGGGACAGGGGTATTGGTTCACCCCTCCACTTT.

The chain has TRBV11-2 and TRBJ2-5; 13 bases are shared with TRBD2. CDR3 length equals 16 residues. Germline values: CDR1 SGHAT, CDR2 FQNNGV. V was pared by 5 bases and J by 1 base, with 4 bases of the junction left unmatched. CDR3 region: CASSPRTSGGQETQYF. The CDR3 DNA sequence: TGTGCCAGCAGCCCTAGGACTAGCGGGGGCCAAGAGACCCAGTACTTC.

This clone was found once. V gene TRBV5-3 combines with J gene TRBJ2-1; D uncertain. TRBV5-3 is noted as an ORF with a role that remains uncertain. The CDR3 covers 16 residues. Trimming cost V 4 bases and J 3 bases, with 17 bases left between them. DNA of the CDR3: TGTGCCAGAAGCCCGCGCCTGGATAAGTGCTACAATGAGCAGTTCTTC. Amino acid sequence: CARSPRLDKCYNEQFF.

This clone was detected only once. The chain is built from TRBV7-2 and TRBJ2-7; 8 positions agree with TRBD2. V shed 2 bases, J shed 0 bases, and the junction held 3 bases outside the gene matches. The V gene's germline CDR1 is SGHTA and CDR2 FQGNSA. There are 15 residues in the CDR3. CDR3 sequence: CASSLNSGSSYEQYF. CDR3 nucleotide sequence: TGTGCCAGCAGCTTAAACAGCGGGAGCTCCTACGAGCAGTACTTC.

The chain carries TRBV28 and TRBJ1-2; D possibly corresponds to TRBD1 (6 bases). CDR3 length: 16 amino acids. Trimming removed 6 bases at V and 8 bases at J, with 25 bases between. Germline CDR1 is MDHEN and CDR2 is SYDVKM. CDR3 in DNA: TGTGCCAGCAGCTTTACCGGACAGATCGGCTTTGGGGGCTACACCTTC. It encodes CASSFTGQIGFGGYTF.

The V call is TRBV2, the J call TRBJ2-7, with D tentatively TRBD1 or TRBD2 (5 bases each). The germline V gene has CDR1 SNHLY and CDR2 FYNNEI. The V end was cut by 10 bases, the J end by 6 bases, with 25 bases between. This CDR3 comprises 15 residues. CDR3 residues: CATTADRGRIVEQYF. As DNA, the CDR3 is TGTGCCACCACTGCGGACCGGGGCCGCATTGTCGAGCAGTACTTC.

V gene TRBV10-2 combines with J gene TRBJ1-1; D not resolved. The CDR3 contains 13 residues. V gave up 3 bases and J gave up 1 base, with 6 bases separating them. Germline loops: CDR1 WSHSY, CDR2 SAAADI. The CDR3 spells CASSEVGNTEAFF. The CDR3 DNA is TGCGCCAGCAGTGAAGTGGGGAACACTGAAGCTTTCTTT.

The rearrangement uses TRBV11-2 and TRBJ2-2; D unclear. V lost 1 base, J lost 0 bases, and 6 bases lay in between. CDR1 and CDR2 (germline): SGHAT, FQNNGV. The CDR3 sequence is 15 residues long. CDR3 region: CASSLALPNTGELFF. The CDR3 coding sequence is TGTGCCAGCAGCTTAGCCCTTCCGAACACCGGGGAGCTGTTTTTT.

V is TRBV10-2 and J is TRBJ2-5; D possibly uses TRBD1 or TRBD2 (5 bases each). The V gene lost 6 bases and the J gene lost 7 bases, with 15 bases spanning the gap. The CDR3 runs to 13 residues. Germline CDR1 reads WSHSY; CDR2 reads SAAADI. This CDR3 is CASSAVGDGTQYF. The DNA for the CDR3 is TGCGCCAGCAGCGCCGTGGGGGATGGGACCCAGTACTTC.

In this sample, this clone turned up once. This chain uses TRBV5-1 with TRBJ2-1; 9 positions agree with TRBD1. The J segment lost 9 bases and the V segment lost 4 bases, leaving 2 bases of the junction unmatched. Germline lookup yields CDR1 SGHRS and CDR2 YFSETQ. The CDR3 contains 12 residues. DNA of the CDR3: TGCGCCAGCAGCCCACAGGGGGCTGAGCAGTTCTTC. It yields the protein CASSPQGAEQFF.

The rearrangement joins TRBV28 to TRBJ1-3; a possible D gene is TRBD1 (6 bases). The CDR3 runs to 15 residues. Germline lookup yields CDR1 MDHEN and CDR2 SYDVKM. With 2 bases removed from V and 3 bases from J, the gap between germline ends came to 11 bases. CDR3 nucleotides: TGTGCCAGCAGTTTAAGCAGGGGCTTTGGAAACACCATATATTTT. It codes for CASSLSRGFGNTIYF.

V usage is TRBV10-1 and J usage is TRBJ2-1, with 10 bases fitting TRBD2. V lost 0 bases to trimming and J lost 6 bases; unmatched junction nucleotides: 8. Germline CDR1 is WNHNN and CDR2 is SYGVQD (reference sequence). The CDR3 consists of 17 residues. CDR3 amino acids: CASSESWRAGGGNEQFF. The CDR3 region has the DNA TGCGCCAGCAGTGAGTCGTGGCGAGCGGGGGGGGGCAATGAGCAGTTCTTC.

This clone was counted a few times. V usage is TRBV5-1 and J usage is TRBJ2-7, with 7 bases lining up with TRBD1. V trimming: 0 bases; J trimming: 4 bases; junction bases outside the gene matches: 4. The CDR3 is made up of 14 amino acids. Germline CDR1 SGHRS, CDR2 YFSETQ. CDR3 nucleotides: TGCGCCAGCAGCTTGGGCGACAGGGAGTACGAGCAGTACTTC. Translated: CASSLGDREYEQYF.

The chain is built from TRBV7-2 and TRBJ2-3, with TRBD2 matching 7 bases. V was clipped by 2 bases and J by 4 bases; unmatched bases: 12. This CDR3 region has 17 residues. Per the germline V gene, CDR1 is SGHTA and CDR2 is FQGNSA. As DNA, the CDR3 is TGTGCCAGCAGCTTACGTTCCACTAGCGATCCCTCAGATACGCAGTATTTT. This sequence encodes CASSLRSTSDPSDTQYF.

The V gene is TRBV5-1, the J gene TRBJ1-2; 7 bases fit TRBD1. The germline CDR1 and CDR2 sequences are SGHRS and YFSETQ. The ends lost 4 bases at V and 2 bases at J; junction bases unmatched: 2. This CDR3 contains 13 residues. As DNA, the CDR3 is TGCGCCAGCAGCGGGGGACAGAACTATGGCTACACCTTC. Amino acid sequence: CASSGGQNYGYTF.

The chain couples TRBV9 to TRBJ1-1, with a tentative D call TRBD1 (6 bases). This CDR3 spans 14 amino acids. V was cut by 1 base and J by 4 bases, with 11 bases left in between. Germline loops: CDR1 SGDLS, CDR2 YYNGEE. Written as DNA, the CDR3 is TGTGCCAGCAGCGTAACAGGGTTCGGCACTGAAGCTTTCTTT. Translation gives CASSVTGFGTEAFF.

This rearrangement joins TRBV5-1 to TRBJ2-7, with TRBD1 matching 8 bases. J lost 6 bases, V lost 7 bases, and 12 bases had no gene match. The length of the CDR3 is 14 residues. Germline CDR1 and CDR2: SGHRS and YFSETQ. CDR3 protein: CASAPQGAIGEQYF. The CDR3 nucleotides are TGCGCCAGCGCCCCCCAGGGGGCTATTGGCGAGCAGTACTTC.

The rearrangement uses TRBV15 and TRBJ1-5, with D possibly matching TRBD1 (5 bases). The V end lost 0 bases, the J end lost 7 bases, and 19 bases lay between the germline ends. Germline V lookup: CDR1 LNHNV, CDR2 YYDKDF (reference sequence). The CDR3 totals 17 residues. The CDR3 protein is CATSRDRGASGLQPQHF. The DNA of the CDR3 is TGTGCCACCAGCAGAGACCGGGGCGCCTCAGGCCTCCAGCCCCAGCATTTT.